The 15 T cell receptor beta chains listed next were all sequenced from one sample in a study of T cell responses to AZD1222 COVID-19 vaccine. Repertoires were generated with immunoSEQ multiplex PCR, while TCRdb's copy carries only in-frame clones and drops some. The sample has about 130,000 clones, around 90% seen once; the top ten hold about 4%. Source: peripheral blood, taken on day 0 of MenACWY control vaccination. The receptors here all came from an adult in good health.

The V gene is TRBV28, the J gene TRBJ2-2; no reliable D call. The V end lost 2 bases, the J end lost 6 bases, and 7 bases lay between the germline ends. Looked up from germline, CDR1 is MDHEN and CDR2 is SYDVKM. CDR3 length: 13 amino acids. As DNA, the CDR3 is TGTGCCAGCAGTTTACCTCTGCCCGGGGAGCTGTTTTTT. Translated, it gives CASSLPLPGELFF.

The chain recombines TRBV7-8 with TRBJ2-7; 10 bases are shared with TRBD1. This CDR3 spans 14 amino acids. The ends lost 5 bases at V and 2 bases at J; junction bases unmatched: 3. Germline V gives CDR1 SGHVS, CDR2 FQNEAQ. The chain's CDR3 is CASSHGTGAYEQYF. The CDR3 region has the DNA TGTGCCAGCAGCCACGGGACAGGGGCCTACGAGCAGTACTTC.

The chain links TRBV28 to TRBJ1-5; D unresolved. Germline-derived CDR1 and CDR2 are MDHEN and SYDVKM. The CDR3 is made up of 14 amino acids. V lost 6 bases and J 0 bases, leaving 9 bases between the germline ends. The CDR3 reads CASSKTNSNQPQHF. DNA for the CDR3: TGTGCCAGCAGCAAGACAAATAGCAATCAGCCCCAGCATTTT.

This clone was found once. The chain has TRBV7-2 and TRBJ1-5, with 8 bases identical to TRBD1. This CDR3 contains 15 residues. V shed 1 base, J shed 4 bases, and the junction held 3 bases outside the gene matches. The germline gives CDR1 SGHTA, CDR2 FQGNSA. In nucleotides, the CDR3 is TGTGCCAGCAGCTTAGTAGGGACAGGAAATCAGCCCCAGCATTTT. It specifies CASSLVGTGNQPQHF.

This chain uses TRBV12-3 or TRBV12-4 with TRBJ2-2; D may match TRBD1 or TRBD2 (6 bases each). With 6 bases removed from V and 7 bases from J, the gap between germline ends came to 12 bases. CDR3 length equals 13 residues. The CDR3 DNA sequence: TGTGCCAGCAGGGGGGCGGGGATCGGGGAGCTGTTTTTT. Translation: CASRGAGIGELFF.

The chain combines TRBV9 with TRBJ2-1; no reliable D call. CDR1 SGDLS and CDR2 YYNGEE come from the germline V gene. V was cut by 0 bases and J by 6 bases, with 16 bases left in between. The CDR3 is 16 residues long. CDR3 DNA: TGTGCCAGCAGCGTAGGCTTGATAGGGCCGGGCAATGAGCAGTTCTTC. Its protein is CASSVGLIGPGNEQFF. Looking up the rest from reference TRBV9 and TRBJ2-1 gives the full variable domain: DSGVTQTPKHLITATGQRVTLRCSPRSGDLSVYWYQQSLDQGLQFLIQYYNGEERAKGNILERFSAQQFPDLHSELNLSSLELGDSALYFCASSVGLIGPGNEQFFGPGTRLTVL.

The chain has TRBV27 and TRBJ1-2; 7 nucleotides match TRBD1. The V gene end was trimmed by 5 bases and the J gene end by 4 bases; junction bases not matched to a gene: 4. This CDR3 spans 13 amino acids. The germline gives CDR1 MNHEY, CDR2 SMNVEV (reference sequence). The CDR3 DNA reads as TGTGCCAGCAGTCTGACAGGGACCTATGGCTACACCTTC. The encoded protein is CASSLTGTYGYTF.

The V gene is TRBV3-1 (or the pseudogene TRBV3-2), the J gene TRBJ2-5; D is uncertain. V was pared by 3 bases and J by 5 bases, with 10 bases between. This CDR3 has 13 amino acids. Germline V gene data show CDR1 as LGHDT and CDR2 as YNNKEL (reference sequence). CDR3: CASSQTRWETQYF. In nucleotides, the CDR3 is TGTGCCAGCAGCCAGACCAGATGGGAGACCCAGTACTTC.

The V gene is TRBV11-2, the J gene TRBJ2-7; D unresolved. Germline V gene sequence: CDR1 SGHAT, CDR2 FQNNGV. The V end was cut by 5 bases, the J end by 3 bases, with 5 bases between. The CDR3 totals 11 residues. This CDR3 reads CASSRDYEQYV. For the CDR3, the DNA is TGTGCCAGCAGCCGTGACTACGAGCAGTACGTC.

The V gene is TRBV4-1, the J gene TRBJ2-2; 7 positions match TRBD2. Losses at the gene ends were 1 base for V and 5 bases for J; bases not matched to a gene: 7. The CDR3 loop spans 16 amino acids. Germline V gives CDR1 MGHRA, CDR2 YSYEKL. Written as DNA, the CDR3 is TGCGCCAGCAGCCAAGTAGCAGCGGGGAGGACCGGGGAGCTGTTTTTT. Translated: CASSQVAAGRTGELFF.

CDR3 nucleotide sequence: TGTGCCAGCAGCGAAACGACAGGGGGCGTTGGCCCTTATGGCTACACCTTC. Encoded protein: CASSETTGGVGPYGYTF. This chain joins TRBV9 and TRBJ1-2, with 10 positions matching TRBD1. Unmatched junction bases numbered 13, after V lost 3 bases and J lost 5 bases. The length of the CDR3 is 17 residues. The germline CDR1 and CDR2 sequences are SGDLS and YYNGEE.

The rearrangement joins TRBV28 to TRBJ1-5; D perhaps matches TRBD1 (6 bases). CDR3 length equals 16 residues. V shed 6 bases and J shed 4 bases, with 19 bases lying between them. The V gene's germline CDR1 is MDHEN and CDR2 SYDVKM. The CDR3: CASRVTGATKNQPQHF. The CDR3 DNA sequence: TGTGCCAGCAGGGTGACAGGCGCCACGAAAAATCAGCCCCAGCATTTT.

The chain is built from TRBV28 and TRBJ2-7; either TRBD1 or TRBD2 may supply D (7 bases each). CDR1 and CDR2 (germline): MDHEN, SYDVKM. V lost 0 bases and J 2 bases, leaving 20 bases between the germline ends. This CDR3 region has 18 residues. Written as DNA, the CDR3 is TGTGCCAGCAGTTTATGGGGGGGGATACAGGGGCCACCCTACGAGCAGTACTTC. It codes for CASSLWGGIQGPPYEQYF. The complete variable domain, with remaining parts taken from reference TRBV28 and TRBJ2-7, reads DVKVTQSSRYLVKRTGEKVFLECVQDMDHENMFWYRQDPGLGLRLIYFSYDVKMKEKGDIPEGYSVSREKKERFSLILESASTNQTSMYLCASSLWGGIQGPPYEQYFGPGTRLTVT.

The V and J genes are TRBV7-2 and TRBJ1-4; possible D gene TRBD1, 5 bases. There are 16 residues in the CDR3. Germline loops: CDR1 SGHTA, CDR2 FQGNSA. V gave up 0 bases and J gave up 1 base, with 9 bases separating them. CDR3 residues: CASSLARGITNEKLFF. CDR3 sequence (DNA): TGTGCCAGCAGCTTAGCGCGGGGGATAACTAATGAAAAACTGTTTTTT.

The chain combines TRBV5-1 with TRBJ1-5; 8 nucleotides agree with TRBD1. Germline lookup yields CDR1 SGHRS and CDR2 YFSETQ. The CDR3 length is 16 residues. The J segment lost 3 bases and the V segment lost 4 bases, leaving 9 bases of the junction unmatched. The CDR3 protein is CASSTGTGGFNQPQHF. CDR3 DNA: TGCGCCAGCAGCACCGGGACAGGAGGCTTCAATCAGCCCCAGCATTTT.